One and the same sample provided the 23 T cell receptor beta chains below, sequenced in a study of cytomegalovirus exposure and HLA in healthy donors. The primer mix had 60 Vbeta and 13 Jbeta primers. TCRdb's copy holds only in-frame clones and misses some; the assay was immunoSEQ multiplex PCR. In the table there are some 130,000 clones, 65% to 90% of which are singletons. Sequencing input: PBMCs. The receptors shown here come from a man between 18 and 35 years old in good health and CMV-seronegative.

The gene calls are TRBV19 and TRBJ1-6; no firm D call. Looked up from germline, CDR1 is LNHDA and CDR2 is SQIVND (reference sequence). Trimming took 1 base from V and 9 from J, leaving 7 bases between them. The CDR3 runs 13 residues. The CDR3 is CASSIGGLSPLHF. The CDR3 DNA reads TGTGCCAGTAGTATAGGCGGGCTTTCACCCCTCCACTTT.

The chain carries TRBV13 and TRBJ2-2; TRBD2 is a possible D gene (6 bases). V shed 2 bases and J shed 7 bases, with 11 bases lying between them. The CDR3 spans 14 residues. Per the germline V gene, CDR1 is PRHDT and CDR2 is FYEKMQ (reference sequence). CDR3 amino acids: CASSLRLSGGELFF. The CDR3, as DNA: TGTGCCAGCAGCTTAAGACTTAGCGGCGGGGAGCTGTTTTTT.

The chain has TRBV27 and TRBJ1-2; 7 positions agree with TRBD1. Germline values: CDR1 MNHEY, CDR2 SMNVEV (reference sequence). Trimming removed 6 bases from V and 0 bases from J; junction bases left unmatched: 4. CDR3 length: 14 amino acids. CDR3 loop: CASSWTGPNYGYTF. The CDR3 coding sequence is TGTGCCAGCAGCTGGACAGGTCCTAACTATGGCTACACCTTC.

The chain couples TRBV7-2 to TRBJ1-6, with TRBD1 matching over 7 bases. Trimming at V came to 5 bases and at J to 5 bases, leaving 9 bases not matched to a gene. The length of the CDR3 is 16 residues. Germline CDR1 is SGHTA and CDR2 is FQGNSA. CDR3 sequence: CASSPAQTGHNSPLHF. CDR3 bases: TGTGCCAGCAGCCCCGCCCAGACAGGGCATAATTCACCCCTCCACTTT.

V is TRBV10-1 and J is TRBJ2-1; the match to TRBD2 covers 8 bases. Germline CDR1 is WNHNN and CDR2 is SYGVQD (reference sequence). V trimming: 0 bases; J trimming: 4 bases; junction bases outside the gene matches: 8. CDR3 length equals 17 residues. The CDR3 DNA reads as TGCGCCAGCAGTGAGTCGTCGTCCGCGGGGGGATACAATGAGCAGTTCTTC. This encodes CASSESSSAGGYNEQFF.

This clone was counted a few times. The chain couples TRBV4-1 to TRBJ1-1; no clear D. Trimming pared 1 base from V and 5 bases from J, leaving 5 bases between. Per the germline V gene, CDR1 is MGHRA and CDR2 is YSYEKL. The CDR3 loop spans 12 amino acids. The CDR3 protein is CASSQGATEAFF. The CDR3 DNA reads TGCGCCAGCAGCCAAGGGGCAACTGAAGCTTTCTTT.

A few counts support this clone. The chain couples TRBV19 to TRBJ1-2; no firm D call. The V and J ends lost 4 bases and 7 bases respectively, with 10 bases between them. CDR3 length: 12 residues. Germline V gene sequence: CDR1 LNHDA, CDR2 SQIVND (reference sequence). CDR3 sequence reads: CASSRRAPGYTF. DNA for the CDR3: TGTGCCAGTAGTAGGAGGGCTCCTGGCTACACCTTC. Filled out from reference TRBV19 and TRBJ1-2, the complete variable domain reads DGGITQSPKYLFRKEGQNVTLSCEQNLNHDAMYWYRQDPGQGLRLIYYSQIVNDFQKGDIAEGYSVSREKKESFPLTVTSAQKNPTAFYLCASSRRAPGYTFGSGTRLTVV.

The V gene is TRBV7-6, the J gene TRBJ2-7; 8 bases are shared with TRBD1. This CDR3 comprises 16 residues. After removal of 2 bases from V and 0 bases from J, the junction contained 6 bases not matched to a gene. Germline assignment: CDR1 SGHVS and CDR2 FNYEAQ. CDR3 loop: CASSLISGGPSYEQYF. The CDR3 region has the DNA TGTGCCAGCAGCTTAATCTCAGGGGGCCCCTCCTACGAGCAGTACTTC.

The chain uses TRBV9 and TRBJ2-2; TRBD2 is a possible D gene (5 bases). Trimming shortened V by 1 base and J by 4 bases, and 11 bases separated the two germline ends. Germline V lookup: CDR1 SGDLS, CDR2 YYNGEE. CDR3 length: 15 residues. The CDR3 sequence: CASSVLDSITGELFF. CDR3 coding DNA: TGTGCCAGCAGCGTATTGGACTCTATCACCGGGGAGCTGTTTTTT.

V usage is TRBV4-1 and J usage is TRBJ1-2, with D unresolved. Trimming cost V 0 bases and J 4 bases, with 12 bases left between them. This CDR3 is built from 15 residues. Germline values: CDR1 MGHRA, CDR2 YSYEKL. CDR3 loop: CASSQETRPIYGYTF. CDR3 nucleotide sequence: TGCGCCAGCAGCCAAGAAACCAGGCCCATCTATGGCTACACCTTC.

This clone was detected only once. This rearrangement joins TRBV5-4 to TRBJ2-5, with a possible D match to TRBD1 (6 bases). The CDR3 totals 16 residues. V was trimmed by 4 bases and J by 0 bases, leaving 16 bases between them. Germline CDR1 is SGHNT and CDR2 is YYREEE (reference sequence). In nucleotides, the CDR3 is TGTGCCAGCAGCGCAGGACAGCTTGGGAACCAAGAGACCCAGTACTTC. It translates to CASSAGQLGNQETQYF.

CDR3 nucleotides: TGTGCCAGCGTCCCGACAGGGTTTGGTACTGAAGCTTTCTTT. It encodes CASVPTGFGTEAFF. The chain links TRBV27 to TRBJ1-1; 7 nucleotides line up with TRBD1. Germline V lookup: CDR1 MNHEY, CDR2 SMNVEV (reference sequence). This CDR3 has 14 amino acids. J lost 5 bases, V lost 8 bases, and 11 bases had no gene match.

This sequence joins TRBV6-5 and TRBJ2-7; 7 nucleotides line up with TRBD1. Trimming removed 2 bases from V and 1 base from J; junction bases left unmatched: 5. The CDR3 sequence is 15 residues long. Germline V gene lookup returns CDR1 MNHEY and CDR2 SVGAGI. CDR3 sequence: CASSYPGQKSYEQYF. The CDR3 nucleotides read TGTGCCAGCAGTTACCCGGGACAGAAGTCCTACGAGCAGTACTTC.

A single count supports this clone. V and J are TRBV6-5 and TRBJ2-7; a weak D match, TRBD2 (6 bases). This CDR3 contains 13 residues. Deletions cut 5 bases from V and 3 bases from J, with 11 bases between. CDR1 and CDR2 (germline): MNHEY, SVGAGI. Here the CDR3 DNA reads TGTGCCAGCAGTCCTCGGGGGAGCTACGAGCAGTACTTC. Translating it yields CASSPRGSYEQYF.

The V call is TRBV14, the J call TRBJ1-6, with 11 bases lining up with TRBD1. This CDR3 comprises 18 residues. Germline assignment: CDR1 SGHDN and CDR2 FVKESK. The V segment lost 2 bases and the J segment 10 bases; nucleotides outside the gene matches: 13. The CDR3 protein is CASSQSRGQGVVRSPLHF. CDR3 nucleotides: TGTGCCAGCAGCCAATCACGGGGACAGGGGGTAGTTCGCTCACCCCTCCACTTT.

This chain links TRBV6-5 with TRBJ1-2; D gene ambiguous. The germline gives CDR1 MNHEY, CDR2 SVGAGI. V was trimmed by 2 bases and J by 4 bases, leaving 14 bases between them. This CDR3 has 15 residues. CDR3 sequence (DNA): TGTGCCAGCAGTTACGGGCAGGTGCGTGGCTATGGCTACACCTTC. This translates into CASSYGQVRGYGYTF.

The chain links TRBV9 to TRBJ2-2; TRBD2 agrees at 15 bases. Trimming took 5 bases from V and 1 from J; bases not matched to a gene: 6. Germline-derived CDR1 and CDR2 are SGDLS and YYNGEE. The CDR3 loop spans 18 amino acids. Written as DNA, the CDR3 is TGTGCCAGCAGTCACGGACTAGCGGGGGGGCGGAACACCGGGGAGCTGTTTTTT. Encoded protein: CASSHGLAGGRNTGELFF.

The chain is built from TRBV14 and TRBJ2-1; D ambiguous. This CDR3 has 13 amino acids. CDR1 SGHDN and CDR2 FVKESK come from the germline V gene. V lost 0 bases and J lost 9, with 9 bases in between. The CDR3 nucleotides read TGTGCCAGCAGCCAAGAGAGAGGTACTGAGCAGTTCTTC. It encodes CASSQERGTEQFF.

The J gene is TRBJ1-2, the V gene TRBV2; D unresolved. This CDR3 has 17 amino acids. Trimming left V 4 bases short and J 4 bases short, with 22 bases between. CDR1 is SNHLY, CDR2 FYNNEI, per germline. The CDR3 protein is CASSGFGPNYFSYGYTF. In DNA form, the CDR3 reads TGTGCCAGCAGTGGTTTCGGCCCCAACTATTTTAGCTATGGCTACACCTTC.

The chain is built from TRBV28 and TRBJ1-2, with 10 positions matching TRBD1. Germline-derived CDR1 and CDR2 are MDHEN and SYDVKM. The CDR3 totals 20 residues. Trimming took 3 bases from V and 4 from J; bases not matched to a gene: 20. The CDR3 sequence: CASSLLSPGQGSLDRYGYTF. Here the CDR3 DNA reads TGTGCCAGCAGTTTGTTGAGCCCGGGACAGGGGTCACTAGACCGCTATGGCTACACCTTC.

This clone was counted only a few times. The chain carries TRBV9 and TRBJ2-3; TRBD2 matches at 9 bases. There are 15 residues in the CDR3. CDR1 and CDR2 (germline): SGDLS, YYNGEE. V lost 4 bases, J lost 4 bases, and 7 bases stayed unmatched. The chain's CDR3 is CASSPAAGGPDTQYF. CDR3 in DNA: TGTGCCAGCAGCCCGGCTGCGGGGGGGCCAGATACGCAGTATTTT.

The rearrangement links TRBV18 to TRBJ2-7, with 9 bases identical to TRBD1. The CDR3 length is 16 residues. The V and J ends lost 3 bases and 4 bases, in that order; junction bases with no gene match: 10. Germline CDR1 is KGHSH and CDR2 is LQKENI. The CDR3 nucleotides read TGTGCCAGCTCACCGGGGGTAGGGACAGGGAGTTACGAGCAGTACTTC. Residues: CASSPGVGTGSYEQYF.

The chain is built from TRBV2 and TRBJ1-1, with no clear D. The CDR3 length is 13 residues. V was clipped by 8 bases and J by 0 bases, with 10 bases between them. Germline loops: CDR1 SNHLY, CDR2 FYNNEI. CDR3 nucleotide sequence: TGTGCCAGCTACGGGAGGGTGAACACTGAAGCTTTCTTT. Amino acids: CASYGRVNTEAFF.